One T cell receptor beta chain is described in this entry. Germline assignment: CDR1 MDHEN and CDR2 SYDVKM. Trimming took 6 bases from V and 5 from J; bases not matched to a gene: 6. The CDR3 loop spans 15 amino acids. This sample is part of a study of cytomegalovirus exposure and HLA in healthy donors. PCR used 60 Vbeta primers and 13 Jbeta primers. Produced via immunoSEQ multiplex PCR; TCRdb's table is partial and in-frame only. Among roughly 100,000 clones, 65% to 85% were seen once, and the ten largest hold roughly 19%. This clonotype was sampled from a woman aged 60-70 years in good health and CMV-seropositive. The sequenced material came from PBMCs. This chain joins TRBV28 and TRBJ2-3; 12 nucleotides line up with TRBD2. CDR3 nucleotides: TGTGCCAGCAGCCTACTAGCGGGAGGCGGAGATACGCAGTATTTT. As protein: CASSLLAGGGDTQYF.